The text below deals with one T cell receptor beta chain. Antigen unknown. The entry originates in a study of vaccination and CD4 T cells after COVID-19. Study-wide context: Convalescent patients gave post-COVID blood a median roughly 96 days post-diagnosis, range 35 to 161.

Treatment specified: roughly 10-day PBMC culture with coronavirus spike peptide pools or control peptides (ViraFEST assay). ViraFEST used peptide pools to expand antigen-specific T cells and subsequently sequenced their TCRs. Trimming removed 6 bases at V and 2 bases at J, with 14 bases between. The V gene's germline CDR1 is LNHNV and CDR2 YYDKDF (reference sequence). This CDR3 contains 15 residues. An Oncomine TCR Beta short-read assay was used to sequence the DNA from cultured CD4+ T cells. From cultured CD4+ T cells, genomic DNA was extracted. Using its own MiXCR run on the PCR reads, TCRdb lists one record per CDR3 protein. Of 20,000 to 25,000 distinct CDR3 sequences detected, under 55% appear once; the ten largest clones hold about 4.6%. Study findings and constraints: Spike mono-reactive clones accounted for 304 of the 307 vaccine-specific clones found in convalescent patients.

The chain has TRBV15 and TRBJ2-1; weak D call: TRBD2 (6 bases). This TCR derives from a human donor who had recovered from COVID-19. Sequences were obtained from CD4+ T cells from blood, cultured in vitro. The CDR3, as DNA: TGTGCCACCAGACGGACGGGGGATGCCTACAATGAGCAGTTCTTC. Amino acid sequence: CATRRTGDAYNEQFF.